The clone carrying this T cell receptor beta chain was picked up many times. TCRdb redid the calling of the 5' RACE reads with MiXCR, one entry per CDR3 protein. The sample records about 42,000 distinct CDR3 sequences, roughly 21% being singletons. The time point here: technical triplicate 3. The source of the sample is a study of neurological immune-mediated disorders. This clonotype originated in a man aged 55-75 years with HTLV-1-associated myelopathy (HAM/TSP). The specimen was PBMCs.

CDR3 amino acids: CASSPLGTRGTGELFF. The CDR3 nucleotides are TGTGCCAGCAGCCCCCTCGGGACTAGAGGGACCGGGGAGCTGTTTTTT. V and J are TRBV12-3 or TRBV12-4 and TRBJ2-2; 8 positions match TRBD2. CDR3 length: 16 amino acids. Trimming at V came to 6 bases and at J to 5 bases, leaving 11 bases not matched to a gene.